Listed below are T cell receptor beta chains from one sample, sequenced in a study of graft-versus-host responses after intestinal transplantation. Antigen specificity for these receptors is unknown. Generated by immunoSEQ multiplex PCR, the TCRdb table keeps only in-frame clones and is missing some. The table lists tens of thousands of clones, just over 90% of them singletons. Source: unstimulated CD8+ T cells sorted from spleen or lymph node cells, taken before intestinal transplant. Every receptor here comes from a human donor who received an intestinal transplant. CDR3s include the opening cysteine and the closing phenylalanine or tryptophan. Each record gives: D gene, V gene, J gene, CDR3 length, clone size, CDR3 protein, CDR3 DNA. D genes are given only for firm matches. Where a row states a size, it is once, few, many or the class of an expanded clone; other rows omit it.

d_gene: -
v_gene: TRBV27
j_gene: TRBJ1-6
len: 16
abundance: -
CDR3aa: CASSLMADSYNSPLHF
CDR3nt: TGTGCCAGCAGTTTAATGGCAGATTCCTATAATTCACCCCTCCACTTT

d_gene: -
v_gene: TRBV18
j_gene: TRBJ2-5
len: 13
abundance: -
CDR3aa: CASSLADQETQYF
CDR3nt: TGTGCCAGCTCACTAGCGGACCAAGAGACCCAGTACTTC

d_gene: -
v_gene: TRBV13
j_gene: TRBJ1-4
len: 17
abundance: few
CDR3aa: CASSLGGGGGAREKLFF
CDR3nt: TGTGCCAGCAGCTTAGGTGGAGGCGGGGGCGCGAGGGAAAAACTGTTTTTT

d_gene: -
v_gene: TRBV6-1
j_gene: TRBJ2-3
len: 17
abundance: -
CDR3aa: CASSEWGPEPSTDTQYF
CDR3nt: TGTGCCAGCAGTGAATGGGGTCCGGAGCCTAGCACAGATACGCAGTATTTT

d_gene: -
v_gene: TRBV13
j_gene: TRBJ2-7
len: 12
abundance: -
CDR3aa: CASSLGRGEQYF
CDR3nt: TGTGCCAGCAGCTTGGGCAGGGGCGAGCAGTACTTC

d_gene: TRBD1
v_gene: TRBV6-1
j_gene: TRBJ2-7
len: 11
abundance: few
CDR3aa: CASGQGVEQYF
CDR3nt: TGTGCCAGCGGTCAGGGGGTCGAGCAGTACTTC

d_gene: -
v_gene: TRBV28
j_gene: TRBJ1-4
len: 16
abundance: -
CDR3aa: CASSLRGVSTNEKLFF
CDR3nt: TGTGCCAGCAGTTTACGCGGGGTATCAACTAATGAAAAACTGTTTTTT

d_gene: -
v_gene: TRBV10-3
j_gene: TRBJ1-2
len: 17
abundance: once
CDR3aa: CAISESVGGARSYGYTF
CDR3nt: TGTGCCATCAGTGAGTCGGTCGGTGGGGCCAGATCCTATGGCTACACCTTC

d_gene: -
v_gene: TRBV6-5
j_gene: TRBJ2-7
len: 13
abundance: few
CDR3aa: CASTLGEDDEQYF
CDR3nt: TGTGCCAGCACCTTGGGGGAGGACGACGAGCAGTACTTC

d_gene: -
v_gene: TRBV27
j_gene: TRBJ1-5
len: 14
abundance: -
CDR3aa: CASSLSGSNQPQHF
CDR3nt: TGTGCCAGCAGTCTGAGTGGAAGCAATCAGCCCCAGCATTTT

d_gene: -
v_gene: TRBV7-9
j_gene: TRBJ1-5
len: 14
abundance: -
CDR3aa: CASSLQETNQPQHF
CDR3nt: TGTGCCAGCAGCTTACAGGAGACCAATCAGCCCCAGCATTTT

d_gene: -
v_gene: TRBV6-1
j_gene: TRBJ1-1
len: 13
abundance: -
CDR3aa: CASSDYEAGEAFF
CDR3nt: TGTGCCAGCAGTGACTATGAAGCAGGTGAAGCTTTCTTT

d_gene: -
v_gene: TRBV28
j_gene: TRBJ2-7
len: 14
abundance: once
CDR3aa: CASSFLGAAYEQYF
CDR3nt: TGTGCCAGCAGTTTTCTGGGGGCCGCCTACGAGCAGTACTTC

d_gene: -
v_gene: TRBV28
j_gene: TRBJ2-2
len: 14
abundance: -
CDR3aa: CASSLSRTAGELFF
CDR3nt: TGTGCCAGCAGTTTAAGCAGGACGGCCGGGGAGCTGTTTTTT

d_gene: -
v_gene: TRBV5-6
j_gene: TRBJ2-1
len: 11
abundance: -
CDR3aa: CASSLAGEQFF
CDR3nt: TGTGCCAGCAGCTTGGCCGGTGAGCAGTTCTTC

d_gene: TRBD1
v_gene: TRBV29-1
j_gene: TRBJ2-1
len: 14
abundance: -
CDR3aa: CSLIGTGNFNEQFF
CDR3nt: TGCAGCCTCATCGGGACAGGGAATTTCAATGAGCAGTTCTTC

d_gene: TRBD2
v_gene: TRBV14
j_gene: TRBJ2-7
len: 14
abundance: -
CDR3aa: CASSPHGGGDEQYF
CDR3nt: TGTGCCAGCAGCCCTCACGGCGGGGGGGACGAGCAGTACTTC

d_gene: -
v_gene: TRBV7-9
j_gene: TRBJ1-1
len: 16
abundance: -
CDR3aa: CASTLEFGGRNTEAFF
CDR3nt: TGTGCCAGCACCTTAGAGTTCGGGGGGCGGAACACTGAAGCTTTCTTT

d_gene: -
v_gene: TRBV14
j_gene: TRBJ1-1
len: 13
abundance: -
CDR3aa: CASSKWGNTEAFF
CDR3nt: TGTGCCAGCAGCAAGTGGGGGAACACTGAAGCTTTCTTT

d_gene: -
v_gene: TRBV6-5
j_gene: TRBJ2-7
len: 13
abundance: -
CDR3aa: CASSSRHPYEQYF
CDR3nt: TGTGCCAGCAGCTCTCGACACCCCTACGAGCAGTACTTC

d_gene: TRBD1
v_gene: TRBV11-3
j_gene: TRBJ1-1
len: 15
abundance: -
CDR3aa: CASSLDRTGDTEAFF
CDR3nt: TGTGCCAGCAGCTTAGATCGGACAGGGGACACTGAAGCTTTCTTT

d_gene: TRBD1
v_gene: TRBV13
j_gene: TRBJ1-1
len: 14
abundance: -
CDR3aa: CASSSRGPDTEAFF
CDR3nt: TGTGCCAGCAGCTCCAGGGGGCCTGACACTGAAGCTTTCTTT

d_gene: -
v_gene: TRBV7-3
j_gene: TRBJ2-1
len: 13
abundance: few
CDR3aa: CASSITGWNEQFF
CDR3nt: TGTGCCAGCAGCATCACGGGGTGGAATGAGCAGTTCTTC

d_gene: -
v_gene: TRBV5-1
j_gene: TRBJ2-7
len: 13
abundance: -
CDR3aa: CASSDSGTYEQYF
CDR3nt: TGCGCCAGCAGCGATAGCGGAACCTACGAGCAGTACTTC

d_gene: -
v_gene: TRBV10-2
j_gene: TRBJ2-5
len: 15
abundance: -
CDR3aa: CASGESGDYEETQYF
CDR3nt: TGCGCCAGCGGTGAGTCAGGAGACTATGAAGAGACCCAGTACTTC

d_gene: TRBD2
v_gene: TRBV10-1
j_gene: TRBJ2-1
len: 15
abundance: medium-sized
CDR3aa: CASSESTSGGNEQFF
CDR3nt: TGCGCCAGCAGTGAGTCGACTAGCGGGGGCAATGAGCAGTTCTTC

d_gene: -
v_gene: TRBV19
j_gene: TRBJ1-5
len: 15
abundance: -
CDR3aa: CASSIEDSSNQPQHF
CDR3nt: TGTGCCAGTAGTATAGAGGACAGTAGCAATCAGCCCCAGCATTTT

d_gene: -
v_gene: TRBV28
j_gene: TRBJ2-7
len: 11
abundance: -
CDR3aa: CASSNSYEQYF
CDR3nt: TGTGCCAGCAGTAACTCCTACGAGCAGTACTTC

d_gene: TRBD1
v_gene: TRBV6-5
j_gene: TRBJ2-7
len: 12
abundance: once
CDR3aa: CASSPTGPEQYF
CDR3nt: TGTGCCAGCAGTCCGACAGGGCCCGAGCAGTACTTC

d_gene: -
v_gene: TRBV29-1
j_gene: TRBJ2-1
len: 13
abundance: -
CDR3aa: CSVEGIHYNEQFF
CDR3nt: TGCAGCGTTGAAGGGATTCACTACAATGAGCAGTTCTTC

d_gene: TRBD2
v_gene: TRBV7-3
j_gene: TRBJ2-3
len: 16
abundance: -
CDR3aa: CASSLLAGGRTDTQYF
CDR3nt: TGTGCCAGCAGCCTATTAGCGGGGGGGCGGACAGATACGCAGTATTTT

d_gene: TRBD1
v_gene: TRBV14
j_gene: TRBJ2-3
len: 15
abundance: once
CDR3aa: CASSPRTGGTDTQYF
CDR3nt: TGTGCCAGCAGCCCTCGGACAGGGGGCACAGATACGCAGTATTTT

d_gene: -
v_gene: TRBV11-2
j_gene: TRBJ1-1
len: 15
abundance: -
CDR3aa: CASSFWRGTNTEAFF
CDR3nt: TGTGCCAGCAGCTTTTGGAGGGGAACGAACACTGAAGCTTTCTTT

d_gene: -
v_gene: TRBV5-6
j_gene: TRBJ1-2
len: 13
abundance: -
CDR3aa: CASSSGTVYGYTF
CDR3nt: TGTGCCAGCAGCTCAGGGACCGTATATGGCTACACCTTC

d_gene: TRBD1
v_gene: TRBV13
j_gene: TRBJ1-4
len: 17
abundance: -
CDR3aa: CASSQMGQGAANEKLFF
CDR3nt: TGTGCCAGCAGCCAGATGGGACAGGGGGCCGCTAATGAAAAACTGTTTTTT

d_gene: -
v_gene: TRBV4-1
j_gene: TRBJ1-1
len: 15
abundance: few
CDR3aa: CASSQVWDTNTEAFF
CDR3nt: TGCGCCAGCAGCCAAGTGTGGGACACTAACACTGAAGCTTTCTTT

d_gene: TRBD1
v_gene: TRBV9
j_gene: TRBJ2-2
len: 16
abundance: -
CDR3aa: CASSVGTGENTGELFF
CDR3nt: TGTGCCAGCAGCGTAGGAACAGGGGAGAACACCGGGGAGCTGTTTTTT

d_gene: -
v_gene: TRBV7-9
j_gene: TRBJ1-2
len: 14
abundance: -
CDR3aa: CASSSSTGNYGYTF
CDR3nt: TGTGCCAGCAGCTCAAGCACAGGGAACTATGGCTACACCTTC

d_gene: -
v_gene: TRBV30
j_gene: TRBJ2-7
len: 13
abundance: -
CDR3aa: CAGLGSGPYEQYF
CDR3nt: TGTGCCGGGCTGGGGAGCGGGCCCTACGAGCAGTACTTC

d_gene: TRBD1
v_gene: TRBV6-4
j_gene: TRBJ2-1
len: 15
abundance: -
CDR3aa: CASSADRGPYNEQFF
CDR3nt: TGTGCCAGCAGTGCGGACAGGGGCCCCTACAATGAGCAGTTCTTC